This passage covers 30 T cell receptor beta chains from one sample sequenced in a study of T cell repertoires in cytomegalovirus infection. In TCRdb, the reads were re-called with MiXCR into one record per CDR3 protein. The sample contains under 850,000 distinct CDR3 sequences, under 40% of which appear only once. The sequencing input was PBMCs. These receptors originate from a human donor in good health (CMV status not recorded). Some clones in this sample may be carry-over from other donors' samples.

This clonotype came up a few times. The chain is built from TRBV7-3 and TRBJ1-1; tentatively, D is TRBD1 (5 bases). CDR1 SGHTA and CDR2 FQGTGA come from the germline V gene. Trimming removed 5 bases from V and 4 bases from J, with 14 bases in between. This CDR3 has 14 residues. The CDR3 DNA is TGTGCCAGCAGCAAGTGGGGCGAAGTCACTGAAGCTTTCTTT. Protein sequence: CASSKWGEVTEAFF. Complete variable domain (other parts from reference TRBV7-3 and TRBJ1-1): GAGVSQTPSNKVTEKGKYVELRCDPISGHTALYWYRQSLGQGPEFLIYFQGTGAADDSGLPNDRFFAVRPEGSVSTLKIQRTERGDSAVYLCASSKWGEVTEAFFGQGTRLTVV.

In its sample, this clonotype was seen a few times. The V gene is TRBV6-1, the J gene TRBJ2-3; D perhaps matches TRBD2 (6 bases). The germline V gene encodes CDR1 MNHNS and CDR2 SASEGT. The CDR3 has 15 residues. Trimming removed 5 bases at V and 1 base at J, with 13 bases between. Here the CDR3 DNA reads TGTGCCAGCAGTCCGGGGGTAGGCGGCACAGATACGCAGTATTTT. It specifies CASSPGVGGTDTQYF.

This clonotype was recorded a few times. The chain is built from TRBV4-1 and TRBJ2-3; D possibly corresponds to TRBD2 (5 bases). V was clipped by 1 base and J by 5 bases, with 10 bases between them. Germline lookup yields CDR1 MGHRA and CDR2 YSYEKL. The CDR3 runs 14 residues. The CDR3 nucleotides read TGCGCCAGCAGCCAAGGGTTAGAGGGAGATACGCAGTATTTT. Its protein is CASSQGLEGDTQYF.

The rearrangement uses TRBV20-1 and TRBJ1-2, with D uncertain. CDR3 length: 14 residues. CDR1 is DFQATT and CDR2 is SNEGSKA in the germline V gene (reference sequence). Trimming pared 3 bases from V and 3 bases from J, leaving 14 bases between. The CDR3 region is CSASSPGLDYGYTF. DNA of the CDR3: TGCAGTGCTAGTTCGCCGGGGTTGGACTATGGCTACACCTTC.

This chain connects TRBV7-2 to TRBJ1-4, with D unclear. CDR1 is SGHTA and CDR2 is FQGNSA in the germline V gene. V dropped 5 bases and J dropped 5 bases, with 15 bases sitting between them. The length of the CDR3 is 15 residues. CDR3: CASSLMGGRNEKLFF. The CDR3 DNA follows: TGTGCCAGCAGCCTCATGGGAGGGCGAAATGAAAAACTGTTTTTT.

This rearrangement joins TRBV20-1 to TRBJ2-3, with a possible D match to TRBD1 (5 bases). Deletions cut 0 bases from V and 3 bases from J, with 10 bases between. The CDR3 length is 14 residues. Germline V lookup: CDR1 DFQATT, CDR2 SNEGSKA (reference sequence). For the CDR3, the DNA is TGCAGTGCTAGAGAACCAGGGCTAACAGATACGCAGTATTTT. Its protein is CSAREPGLTDTQYF.

The chain joins TRBV7-2 to TRBJ2-3, with D uncertain. V was trimmed by 5 bases and J by 1 base, leaving 10 bases between them. Germline CDR1 reads SGHTA; CDR2 reads FQGNSA. The length of the CDR3 is 14 residues. This CDR3 is CASSRDSGTDTQYF. DNA for the CDR3: TGTGCCAGCAGCCGCGATTCGGGCACAGATACGCAGTATTTT.

This clonotype was found once. The rearrangement uses TRBV5-1 and TRBJ2-3; D is ambiguous. CDR1 and CDR2 from the germline V gene are SGHRS and YFSETQ. The CDR3 totals 15 residues. The V end lost 4 bases, the J end lost 0 bases, and 12 bases lay between the germline ends. The CDR3 here is CASSPDTTSTDTQYF. CDR3 DNA: TGCGCCAGCAGCCCCGATACCACTAGCACAGATACGCAGTATTTT. The entire variable domain, with the rest obtained from reference TRBV5-1 and TRBJ2-3, is as follows: KAGVTQTPRYLIKTRGQQVTLSCSPISGHRSVSWYQQTPGQGLQFLFEYFSETQRNKGNFPGRFSGRQFSNSRSEMNVSTLELGDSALYLCASSPDTTSTDTQYFGPGTRLTVL.

On this clonotype: The junction does not match germline at one end; this may be a read error. This chain uses TRBV7-8 with TRBJ2-2, with D possibly being TRBD2 (6 bases). The CDR3 length is 16 residues. Germline CDR1 and CDR2: SGHVS and FQNEAQ. CDR3 sequence (DNA): TGTGCCAGCATCTTAAAGGGCCAGGGAGGTGGCGGGGAGCTGTTTTTT. This codes for CASILKGQGGGGELFF.

The genes are TRBV28 and TRBJ2-3, with D perhaps matching TRBD1 (5 bases). Trimming cost V 6 bases and J 3 bases, with 16 bases left between them. There are 15 residues in the CDR3. In germline, CDR1 is MDHEN, CDR2 SYDVKM. The DNA for the CDR3 is TGTGCCAGCAGACTGGACACGCTAGGGACAGATACGCAGTATTTT. It is translated as CASRLDTLGTDTQYF.

The chain carries TRBV9 and TRBJ2-6; D is unresolved. The CDR3 is 15 residues long. Trimming pared 0 bases from V and 1 base from J, leaving 5 bases between. Per the germline V gene, CDR1 is SGDLS and CDR2 is YYNGEE. The CDR3 sequence is CASSVDASGANVLTF. CDR3 DNA sequence: TGTGCCAGCAGCGTAGATGCATCTGGGGCCAACGTCCTGACTTTC.

This clonotype has more than one count but fewer than ten. V and J are TRBV29-1 and TRBJ1-1; D is undetermined. V shed 0 bases and J shed 4 bases, with 6 bases lying between them. CDR3 length equals 12 residues. Germline CDR1 SQVTM, CDR2 ANQGSEA. This chain's CDR3 is CSVEEGSTEAFF. In DNA, the CDR3 is TGCAGCGTTGAAGAGGGTTCCACTGAAGCTTTCTTT. Supplemented by reference TRBV29-1 and TRBJ1-1, the full variable domain reads SAVISQKPSRDICQRGTSLTIQCQVDSQVTMMFWYRQQPGQSLTLIATANQGSEATYESGFVIDKFPISRPNLTFSTLTVSNMSPEDSSIYLCSVEEGSTEAFFGQGTRLTVV.

The chain links TRBV28 to TRBJ1-5; 10 bases map to TRBD1. CDR1 and CDR2 (germline): MDHEN, SYDVKM. V gave up 6 bases and J gave up 6 bases; unmatched junction bases: 8. The CDR3 is 15 amino acids. The CDR3: CASRKPGQGIQPQHF. The CDR3, as DNA: TGTGCCAGCAGGAAGCCGGGACAGGGGATTCAGCCCCAGCATTTT. Full variable domain (remainder filled in from reference TRBV28 and TRBJ1-5): DVKVTQSSRYLVKRTGEKVFLECVQDMDHENMFWYRQDPGLGLRLIYFSYDVKMKEKGDIPEGYSVSREKKERFSLILESASTNQTSMYLCASRKPGQGIQPQHFGDGTRLSIL.

The rearrangement uses TRBV27 and TRBJ1-6; 7 bases map to TRBD1. Germline V gives CDR1 MNHEY, CDR2 SMNVEV (reference sequence). This CDR3 spans 16 amino acids. V lost 5 bases and J lost 6; bases outside the gene matches: 10. CDR3 loop: CASSPRQGIVNSPLHF. The DNA of the CDR3 is TGTGCCAGCAGTCCCCGACAGGGTATAGTTAATTCACCCCTCCACTTT.

This clonotype appeared a few times. The chain has TRBV6-6 and TRBJ2-7; 7 bases are shared with TRBD1. CDR1 and CDR2 (germline): MNHNY, SVGAGI (reference sequence). The ends lost 2 bases at V and 5 bases at J; junction bases unmatched: 6. The CDR3 has 14 residues. As DNA, the CDR3 is TGTGCCAGCAGTTACCGACAGGGTCCCCACGAGCAGTACTTC. This sequence encodes CASSYRQGPHEQYF.

The V call is TRBV10-3, the J call TRBJ2-5; possibly TRBD1 for D (6 bases). This CDR3 comprises 14 residues. V shed 11 bases and J shed 4 bases, with 20 bases lying between them. Germline values: CDR1 ENHRY, CDR2 SYGVKD. The CDR3 spells CASLSGQGPETQYF. CDR3 nucleotide sequence: TGTGCCTCCCTGTCAGGGCAGGGGCCAGAGACCCAGTACTTC.

The rearrangement links TRBV10-3 to TRBJ1-3; D gene unclear. Germline V gives CDR1 ENHRY, CDR2 SYGVKD. This CDR3 contains 14 residues. Trimming took 4 bases from V and 0 from J, leaving 7 bases between them. CDR3: CAISGAGSGNTIYF. CDR3 DNA: TGTGCCATCAGTGGAGCGGGCTCTGGAAACACCATATATTTT.

The genes are TRBV4-1 and TRBJ1-2, with D uncertain. The CDR3 is made up of 15 amino acids. Germline V gene data show CDR1 as MGHRA and CDR2 as YSYEKL. V shed 8 bases and J shed 0 bases, with 16 bases lying between them. The CDR3 reads CASDKGADPNYGYTF. The CDR3, as DNA: TGCGCCAGCGACAAAGGAGCAGACCCTAACTATGGCTACACCTTC.

The rearrangement joins TRBV29-1 to TRBJ1-2; no clear D. Germline V CDR1 and CDR2: SQVTM, ANQGSEA. Trimming cost V 5 bases and J 5 bases, with 15 bases left between them. The CDR3 extends over 13 amino acids. The CDR3 here is CSVSVVEGYGYTF. CDR3 DNA: TGCAGCGTTAGCGTCGTTGAAGGTTATGGCTACACCTTC.

This rearrangement joins TRBV5-1 to TRBJ2-7; 11 nucleotides line up with TRBD1. The trim removed 2 bases at V and 4 bases at J, leaving 5 bases unmatched. This CDR3 comprises 15 residues. The germline V gene encodes CDR1 SGHRS and CDR2 YFSETQ. This CDR3 is CASSFWTGGSYEQYF. In DNA form, the CDR3 reads TGCGCCAGCAGCTTCTGGACAGGGGGCTCTTACGAGCAGTACTTC. Filled out from reference TRBV5-1 and TRBJ2-7, the complete variable domain reads KAGVTQTPRYLIKTRGQQVTLSCSPISGHRSVSWYQQTPGQGLQFLFEYFSETQRNKGNFPGRFSGRQFSNSRSEMNVSTLELGDSALYLCASSFWTGGSYEQYFGPGTRLTVT.

The chain joins TRBV20-1 to TRBJ1-2; TRBD1 aligns across 10 bases. The CDR3 consists of 14 residues. Germline-derived CDR1 and CDR2 are DFQATT and SNEGSKA (reference sequence). Trimming cost V 6 bases and J 4 bases; bases outside gene matches: 8. DNA of the CDR3: TGCAGTGCCTACAGACAGGGGGCCGGCTATGGCTACACCTTC. Translated, it gives CSAYRQGAGYGYTF.

This clonotype was found a few times. This sequence joins TRBV14 and TRBJ2-7; possibly TRBD2 for D (6 bases). The CDR3 runs to 13 residues. The germline V gene has CDR1 SGHDN and CDR2 FVKESK. V lost 3 bases and J lost 3, with 9 bases in between. In DNA form, the CDR3 reads TGTGCCAGCAGCCAGGGACTGATCTACGAGCAGTACTTC. Amino acid sequence: CASSQGLIYEQYF.

This rearrangement joins TRBV7-6 to TRBJ2-1, with 9 bases matching TRBD2. Germline V lookup: CDR1 SGHVS, CDR2 FNYEAQ. This CDR3 contains 19 residues. The V and J ends lost 1 base and 5 bases, in that order; junction bases with no gene match: 15. CDR3 nucleotide sequence: TGTGCCAGCAGCTTAGTTGGGACTAGCCGTCCTGGTGGTCACAATGAGCAGTTCTTC. Protein sequence: CASSLVGTSRPGGHNEQFF.

This clonotype was found a few times. The gene calls are TRBV3-1 and TRBJ1-1; D ambiguous. This CDR3 region has 15 residues. The V and J ends lost 4 bases and 0 bases respectively, with 12 bases between them. Looked up from germline, CDR1 is LGHDT and CDR2 is YNNKEL (reference sequence). The CDR3 coding sequence is TGTGCCAGCAGCCCCCCACGGTCGGTGAACACTGAAGCTTTCTTT. Translating gives CASSPPRSVNTEAFF.

In this sample, this clonotype turned up many times. The chain combines TRBV19 with TRBJ2-3; 7 nucleotides agree with TRBD2. With V trimmed by 6 bases and J by 0 bases, 3 bases remained unmatched. Germline loops: CDR1 LNHDA, CDR2 SQIVND (reference sequence). The CDR3 length is 14 residues. The CDR3 is CASRLAGSTDTQYF. In DNA form, the CDR3 reads TGTGCCAGTAGGTTAGCGGGTAGCACAGATACGCAGTATTTT. The full variable domain, with the rest looked up from reference TRBV19 and TRBJ2-3, is DGGITQSPKYLFRKEGQNVTLSCEQNLNHDAMYWYRQDPGQGLRLIYYSQIVNDFQKGDIAEGYSVSREKKESFPLTVTSAQKNPTAFYLCASRLAGSTDTQYFGPGTRLTVL.

V gene TRBV28 combines with J gene TRBJ2-3; tentative D call: TRBD1 (5 bases). Germline V gene lookup returns CDR1 MDHEN and CDR2 SYDVKM. The V gene lost 4 bases and the J gene lost 5 bases, with 22 bases spanning the gap. The CDR3 extends over 17 amino acids. CDR3 region: CASSSPGQGVILDTQYF. The CDR3 nucleotides are TGTGCCAGCAGTTCCCCCGGGCAGGGCGTTATCTTAGATACGCAGTATTTT.

CDR3 nucleotides: TGTGCCAGCAGTAAAAGGGTGGGGACAGGGCCCTTTGAGGGGTCACCCCTCCACTTT. Amino acid sequence: CASSKRVGTGPFEGSPLHF. The chain joins TRBV6-1 to TRBJ1-6, with TRBD1 identical over 9 bases. The CDR3 has 19 residues. V dropped 5 bases and J dropped 10; count of bases not matched to a gene: 21. The germline CDR1 and CDR2 sequences are MNHNS and SASEGT.

This clonotype was recorded a few times. The chain carries TRBV11-2 and TRBJ2-7; D gene uncertain. Between the trimmed V and J ends, which lost 3 bases and 1 base, there was a span of 10 bases. The CDR3 covers 14 residues. CDR1 is SGHAT and CDR2 is FQNNGV in the germline V gene. The chain's CDR3 is CASSFTSRSYEQYF. In DNA form, the CDR3 reads TGTGCCAGCAGCTTTACCAGCCGGTCCTACGAGCAGTACTTC.

This clonotype turned up a few times. The rearrangement uses TRBV2 and TRBJ1-2, with D possibly TRBD1 on 6 matching bases. V lost 6 bases and J lost 3, with 20 bases in between. Germline V CDR1 and CDR2: SNHLY, FYNNEI. The CDR3 has 16 residues. CDR3 in amino acids: CASSALGGDGDYGYTF. In DNA form, the CDR3 reads TGTGCCAGCAGCGCCTTGGGGGGCGACGGGGACTATGGCTACACCTTC. Combining the CDR3 with reference TRBV2 and TRBJ1-2 gives the whole variable domain EPEVTQTPSHQVTQMGQEVILRCVPISNHLYFYWYRQILGQKVEFLVSFYNNEISEKSEIFDDQFSVERPDGSNFTLKIRSTKLEDSAMYFCASSALGGDGDYGYTFGSGTRLTVV.

Only a few counts were recorded for this clonotype. The chain uses TRBV7-8 and TRBJ2-2, with 10 bases that match TRBD1. Germline CDR1 and CDR2: SGHVS and FQNEAQ. The V segment lost 4 bases and the J segment 5 bases; nucleotides outside the gene matches: 16. There are 19 residues in the CDR3. Here the CDR3 DNA reads TGTGCCAGCAGCTCCCCAGGACGCGGGACAGGGGCATGGACCGGGGAGCTGTTTTTT. It yields the protein CASSSPGRGTGAWTGELFF.